These 26 T cell receptor beta chains were sequenced from one sample in a study of T cell responses to AZD1222 COVID-19 vaccine. The table came from immunoSEQ multiplex PCR; TCRdb's copy has only in-frame clones and leaves some out. The sample consists of some 93,000 clones, more than 75% of them appearing once. Sequences were derived from peripheral blood, sampled 28 days after the second AZD1222 dose. The source of these receptors is an adult who received the AZD1222 COVID-19 vaccine.

The chain recombines TRBV5-1 with TRBJ1-1, with no clear D. This CDR3 comprises 15 residues. Germline lookup yields CDR1 SGHRS and CDR2 YFSETQ. The V gene lost 4 bases and the J gene lost 1 base, with 14 bases spanning the gap. CDR3 loop: CASSLPYVKNTEAFF. CDR3 in DNA: TGCGCCAGCAGCCTACCCTACGTAAAGAACACTGAAGCTTTCTTT.

This rearrangement joins TRBV11-3 to TRBJ2-5; the D is unclear. V was cut by 3 bases and J by 5 bases, with 13 bases left in between. This CDR3 comprises 14 residues. The germline CDR1 and CDR2 sequences are SGHNT and YENEEA. The CDR3 nucleotides are TGTGCCAGCAGCTTGGGGTCCCTCGGGGAGACCCAGTACTTC. Protein sequence: CASSLGSLGETQYF.

The V and J genes are TRBV6-4 and TRBJ2-3, with D perhaps matching TRBD1 (6 bases). This CDR3 has 16 amino acids. Trimming stripped 3 bases from V and 2 bases from J, with 15 bases between. The V gene's germline CDR1 is MRHNA and CDR2 SNTAGT. DNA of the CDR3: TGTGCCAGCAGTGAACGAAGGACAGCCATCACAGATACGCAGTATTTT. Its translation is CASSERRTAITDTQYF.

The V gene is TRBV30, the J gene TRBJ1-5, with a tentative D call TRBD1 (5 bases). The CDR3 covers 14 residues. Germline loops: CDR1 GTSNPN, CDR2 SVGIG (reference sequence). Trimming took off 1 base at V and 4 bases at J, with 11 bases between the two ends. The DNA of the CDR3 is TGTGCCTGGAGTGGTGGGGGGGGGAATCAGCCCCAGCATTTT. Translated, it gives CAWSGGGGNQPQHF.

With respect to this clone: One end of the junction varies from germline; a read error may be responsible. The V call is TRBV2, the J call TRBJ1-3; the D gene is possibly TRBD1 (6 bases). Per the germline V gene, CDR1 is SNHLY and CDR2 is FYNNEI. This CDR3 is built from 17 residues. In DNA, the CDR3 is TGTGCCAGCACTGAAAGGGGGGCCCGAAGCTCTGGAAACACCATATATTTT. This translates into CASTERGARSSGNTIYF.

The chain carries TRBV6-1 and TRBJ1-6; no definite D call. Trimming shortened V by 3 bases and J by 7 bases, and 19 bases separated the two germline ends. Germline-derived CDR1 and CDR2 are MNHNS and SASEGT. The CDR3 sequence is 17 residues long. The CDR3 sequence: CASSDREGPLSNSPLHF. In nucleotides, the CDR3 is TGTGCCAGCAGTGACAGAGAAGGGCCATTGAGCAATTCACCCCTCCACTTT.

This clone was seen a handful of times. The chain combines TRBV4-1 with TRBJ2-7; weak D call: TRBD1 (7 bases). V lost 0 bases and J 4 bases, leaving 19 bases between the germline ends. Germline loops: CDR1 MGHRA, CDR2 YSYEKL. This CDR3 has 17 amino acids. CDR3 amino acids: CASSQDGGRQGVYEQYF. In nucleotides, the CDR3 is TGCGCCAGCAGCCAAGACGGGGGCCGGCAGGGGGTATACGAGCAGTACTTC.

The rearrangement joins TRBV4-2 to TRBJ2-7; possibly TRBD2 for D (6 bases). CDR1 is LGHNA and CDR2 is YNFKEQ in the germline V gene. V was shortened by 1 base and J by 1 base, with 8 bases between the two germline ends. The CDR3 length is 14 residues. CDR3 residues: CASSQAEGSYEQYF. In nucleotides, the CDR3 is TGTGCCAGCAGCCAAGCGGAGGGTTCCTACGAGCAGTACTTC.

The V and J genes are TRBV29-1 and TRBJ1-2; D is ambiguous. Germline CDR1 and CDR2: SQVTM and ANQGSEA. Between the trimmed V and J ends, which lost 5 bases and 5 bases, there was a span of 9 bases. This CDR3 region has 11 residues. CDR3 amino acids: CSVLSGYGYTF. CDR3 nucleotides: TGCAGCGTTCTCAGTGGATATGGCTACACCTTC. Using reference TRBV29-1 and TRBJ1-2 for the parts outside the CDR3, the full variable domain is SAVISQKPSRDICQRGTSLTIQCQVDSQVTMMFWYRQQPGQSLTLIATANQGSEATYESGFVIDKFPISRPNLTFSTLTVSNMSPEDSSIYLCSVLSGYGYTFGSGTRLTVV.

This rearrangement joins TRBV2 to TRBJ2-3, with D possibly TRBD2 on 5 matching bases. This CDR3 has 10 residues. V dropped 8 bases and J dropped 5 bases, with 5 bases sitting between them. Germline loops: CDR1 SNHLY, CDR2 FYNNEI. CDR3 residues: CASEGDTQYF. The DNA of the CDR3 is TGTGCCAGCGAGGGAGATACGCAGTATTTT.

The rearrangement joins TRBV2 to TRBJ2-4, with TRBD1 as a possible D gene (5 bases). Germline V gives CDR1 SNHLY, CDR2 FYNNEI. CDR3 length: 14 amino acids. The germline V and J ends were trimmed by 7 bases and 3 bases, with 13 bases remaining between them. CDR3 region: CASTEGVFKNIQYF. CDR3 DNA sequence: TGTGCCAGCACCGAAGGGGTTTTCAAAAACATTCAGTACTTC.

The V and J genes are TRBV30 and TRBJ1-1; D gene uncertain. The CDR3 sequence is 13 residues long. CDR1 and CDR2 from the germline V gene are GTSNPN and SVGIG (reference sequence). Trimming removed 2 bases at V and 0 bases at J, with 7 bases between. CDR3 in DNA: TGTGCCTGGAGTTTCCAATTGAACACTGAAGCTTTCTTT. As protein: CAWSFQLNTEAFF.

The chain combines TRBV28 with TRBJ2-2; D gene uncertain. Germline assignment: CDR1 MDHEN and CDR2 SYDVKM. The V end lost 6 bases, the J end lost 2 bases, and 4 bases lay between the germline ends. This CDR3 has 12 amino acids. For the CDR3, the DNA is TGTGCCAGCAGGTCTAACACCGGGGAGCTGTTTTTT. It translates to CASRSNTGELFF.

For the CDR3, the DNA is TGTGCCAGCAGCTTGGTGGGTGGGCTGGGCACTGAAGCTTTCTTT. Protein: CASSLVGGLGTEAFF. The chain links TRBV5-4 to TRBJ1-1, with D uncertain. The germline V gene has CDR1 SGHNT and CDR2 YYREEE (reference sequence). V lost 0 bases, J lost 4 bases, and 13 bases lay in between. CDR3 length: 15 amino acids. Full variable domain (remainder filled in from reference TRBV5-4 and TRBJ1-1): ETGVTQSPTHLIKTRGQQVTLRCSSQSGHNTVSWYQQALGQGPQFIFQYYREEENGRGNFPPRFSGLQFPNYSSELNVNALELDDSALYLCASSLVGGLGTEAFFGQGTRLTVV.

The chain links TRBV6-1 to TRBJ2-6; D unresolved. Germline V CDR1 and CDR2: MNHNS, SASEGT. CDR3 length: 17 residues. The V end was cut by 4 bases, the J end by 0 bases, with 13 bases between. In nucleotides, the CDR3 is TGTGCCAGCAGTGGGGTCCAGACCAGCTCTGGGGCCAACGTCCTGACTTTC. It encodes CASSGVQTSSGANVLTF.

The V and J genes are TRBV7-2 and TRBJ1-2; no firm D call. The CDR3 is made up of 16 amino acids. Germline V gene lookup returns CDR1 SGHTA and CDR2 FQGNSA. Trimming removed 5 bases from V and 0 bases from J, with 16 bases in between. The CDR3 reads CASSQTPDQANYGYTF. The CDR3 bases are TGTGCCAGCAGCCAAACACCTGATCAAGCTAACTATGGCTACACCTTC. The full variable domain, rest sourced from reference TRBV7-2 and TRBJ1-2, is GAGVSQSPSNKVTEKGKDVELRCDPISGHTALYWYRQSLGQGLEFLIYFQGNSAPDKSGLPSDRFSAERTGGSVSTLTIQRTQQEDSAVYLCASSQTPDQANYGYTFGSGTRLTVV.

This clone came up a few times. The rearrangement links TRBV11-3 to TRBJ1-1; possibly TRBD1 for D (5 bases). Germline CDR1 and CDR2: SGHNT and YENEEA. V was shortened by 0 bases and J by 1 base, with 12 bases between the two germline ends. This CDR3 contains 16 residues. The CDR3 DNA sequence: TGTGCCAGCAGCTTAGATAATTGGGACGGGAACACTGAAGCTTTCTTT. This gives the protein CASSLDNWDGNTEAFF.

The chain employs TRBV6-5 and TRBJ1-1, with 7 bases matching TRBD1. The CDR3 loop spans 14 amino acids. CDR1 is MNHEY and CDR2 is SVGAGI in the germline V gene. V lost 6 bases to trimming and J lost 4 bases; unmatched junction nucleotides: 8. The CDR3 loop is CASSLTGLSTEAFF. The CDR3 DNA is TGTGCCAGCAGCTTGACAGGGTTAAGCACTGAAGCTTTCTTT.

V is TRBV5-1 and J is TRBJ1-5; D gene unclear. Germline V gene lookup returns CDR1 SGHRS and CDR2 YFSETQ. The ends were cut back, 2 bases at V and 4 bases at J, with 7 bases in the middle. The CDR3 length is 13 residues. CDR3 sequence reads: CASSFERNQPQHF. Here the CDR3 DNA reads TGCGCCAGCAGCTTCGAGAGAAATCAGCCCCAGCATTTT.

The chain joins TRBV3-1 (or the pseudogene TRBV3-2) to TRBJ1-1, with 7 bases aligning to TRBD1. CDR3 length: 15 residues. In germline, CDR1 is LGHDT, CDR2 YNNKEL (reference sequence). The J segment lost 3 bases and the V segment lost 4 bases, leaving 8 bases of the junction unmatched. CDR3 nucleotides: TGTGCCAGCAGCCTACGGACAGGTACGTACACTGAAGCTTTCTTT. It codes for CASSLRTGTYTEAFF.

The chain uses TRBV2 and TRBJ2-5; no clear D. Germline-derived CDR1 and CDR2 are SNHLY and FYNNEI. The CDR3 consists of 12 residues. V shed 7 bases and J shed 7 bases, with 13 bases lying between them. As DNA, the CDR3 is TGTGCCAGCAAAAGGGCCCAGGCGACCCAGTACTTC. Translation: CASKRAQATQYF.

The chain couples TRBV7-3 to TRBJ2-5; D call uncertain. From germline, CDR1 is SGHTA and CDR2 FQGTGA. The CDR3 contains 16 residues. V gave up 0 bases and J gave up 1 base, with 12 bases separating them. DNA of the CDR3: TGTGCCAGCAGCTTAACGATCACCCCACGCCAAGAGACCCAGTACTTC. Translating it yields CASSLTITPRQETQYF.

The rearrangement links TRBV9 to TRBJ1-5; 9 bases align to TRBD1. The CDR3 has 16 amino acids. V lost 3 bases, J lost 9 bases, and 13 bases stayed unmatched. Germline V gene lookup returns CDR1 SGDLS and CDR2 YYNGEE. CDR3 protein: CASSGAGTGLQGPQHF. For the CDR3, the DNA is TGTGCCAGCAGCGGAGCCGGGACAGGGCTCCAAGGGCCCCAGCATTTT.

This clone has just a few counts. V is TRBV4-1 and J is TRBJ2-2; TRBD2 matches 9 bases. The trim removed 1 base at V and 5 bases at J, leaving 5 bases unmatched. Germline V gives CDR1 MGHRA, CDR2 YSYEKL. This CDR3 contains 16 residues. CDR3 nucleotide sequence: TGCGCCAGCAGCCAAGCTGTCCTAGCGGGAACCGGGGAGCTGTTTTTT. The encoded protein is CASSQAVLAGTGELFF.

V is TRBV18 and J is TRBJ1-1; D is undetermined. This CDR3 comprises 14 residues. The germline V gene has CDR1 KGHSH and CDR2 LQKENI. Trimming shortened V by 2 bases and J by 3 bases, and 10 bases separated the two germline ends. CDR3 sequence reads: CASSPSGWDTEAFF. The CDR3 DNA reads TGTGCCAGCTCACCATCAGGATGGGACACTGAAGCTTTCTTT.

The chain joins TRBV18 to TRBJ1-3; D gene uncertain. CDR3 length: 18 amino acids. CDR1 KGHSH and CDR2 LQKENI come from the germline V gene. V shed 3 bases and J shed 7 bases, with 25 bases lying between them. The CDR3 DNA is TGTGCCAGCTCACCTAACATTCTGGCTGTACTTGGTGGCAACACCATATATTTT. Its translation is CASSPNILAVLGGNTIYF.